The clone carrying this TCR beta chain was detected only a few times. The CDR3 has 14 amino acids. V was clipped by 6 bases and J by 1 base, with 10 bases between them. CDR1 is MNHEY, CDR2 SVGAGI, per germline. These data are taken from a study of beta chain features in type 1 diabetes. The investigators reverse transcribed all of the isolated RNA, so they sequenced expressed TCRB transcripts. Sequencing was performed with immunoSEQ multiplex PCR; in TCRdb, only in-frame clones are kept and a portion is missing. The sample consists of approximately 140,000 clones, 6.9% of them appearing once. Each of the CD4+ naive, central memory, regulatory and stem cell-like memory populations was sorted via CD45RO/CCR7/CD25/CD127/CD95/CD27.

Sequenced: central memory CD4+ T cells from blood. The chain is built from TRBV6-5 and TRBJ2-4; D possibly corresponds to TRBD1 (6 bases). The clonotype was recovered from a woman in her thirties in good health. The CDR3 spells CASRERGAKNIQYF. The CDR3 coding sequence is TGTGCCAGCAGGGAGAGGGGGGCCAAAAACATTCAGTACTTC.